Listed below are T cell receptor beta chains from one sample, sequenced in a study of Graves' ophthalmopathy and Graves' hyperthyroidism. Using its own MiXCR run on the multiplex PCR reads, TCRdb lists one record per CDR3 protein. This table has around 1,000,000 distinct CDR3 sequences, 35% to 40% appearing once. The specimen was peripheral blood or thyroid tissue (not recorded which). Source of these receptors: an adult man with Graves' hyperthyroidism. CDR3s include the opening cysteine and the closing phenylalanine or tryptophan. The order of the fields is V gene, J gene, D gene, clone size, CDR3 DNA, CDR3 protein. A D gene is named only where the DNA matches it firmly. Clone sizes are given selectively: once, few, many, or a class where the clone is expanded.

>TRBV7-2|TRBJ1-3|NA|many
TGTGCCAGCAGCTCCCGACAGGGAAACACCATATATTTT
CASSSRQGNTIYF
>TRBV7-9|TRBJ1-4|TRBD1|many
TGTGCCAGCAGCTTGTACGGGGACAGGGATTCTGAAAAACTGTTTTTT
CASSLYGDRDSEKLFF
>TRBV20-1|TRBJ1-4|TRBD1|NA
TGCAGTGCTGGCCTCGGACCGGGACAGACAGAAAAACTGTTTTTT
CSAGLGPGQTEKLFF
>TRBV29-1|TRBJ2-7|TRBD1|many
TGCAGCGTTGAGACCGGGACAGGAAGGTCCTACGAGCAGTACTTC
CSVETGTGRSYEQYF
>TRBV24-1|TRBJ1-5|TRBD1|many
TGTGCCACCGCGACAGGGCACAATCAGCCCCAGCATTTT
CATATGHNQPQHF
>TRBV7-9|TRBJ1-5|NA|NA
TGTGCCAGCAGCCTAAGAATGGGGGGGCCCCAGCATTTT
CASSLRMGGPQHF
>TRBV29-1|TRBJ1-4|NA|few
TGCAGCGTTCGCCCGGGGGGCACTAATGAAAAACTGTTTTTT
CSVRPGGTNEKLFF
>TRBV10-3|TRBJ2-6|NA|NA
TGTGCCAGCAGTTCCGGACGGGGCTCTGGGGCCAACGTCCTGACTTTC
CASSSGRGSGANVLTF
>TRBV20-1|TRBJ1-4|NA|few
TGCAGTGCTAGAGGGGGGACATTCGAAGAAAAACTGTTTTTT
CSARGGTFEEKLFF
>TRBV6-2/TRBV6-3|TRBJ2-7|NA|NA
TGTGCCAGCAGATGGACCTACTCGGGTGAGCAGTACTTC
CASRWTYSGEQYF
>TRBV7-9|TRBJ2-7|NA|many
TGTGCCAGCAGTCCCGGGTGGGGGCTTGGCTACGAGCAGTACTTC
CASSPGWGLGYEQYF
>TRBV29-1|TRBJ1-2|TRBD1|NA
TGCAGCGTTGAAGGGGGTGAGTTCTACGAGCAGTACGGGACAGGGTACTATGGCTACACCTTC
CSVEGGEFYEQYGTGYYGYTF
>TRBV4-1|TRBJ1-5|NA|NA
TGCGCCAGCAGCCAGCTCCGGAACAATCAGCCCCAGCATTTT
CASSQLRNNQPQHF
>TRBV2|TRBJ2-7|NA|many
TGTGCCAGCAGTGTAGGGGTCGGTACCTACGAGCAGTACTTC
CASSVGVGTYEQYF
>TRBV4-2|TRBJ2-2|NA|NA
TGTGCCAGCACCAAAGATGTCGGGACGAAGAACACCGGGGAGCTGTTTTTT
CASTKDVGTKNTGELFF
>TRBV14|TRBJ2-7|NA|NA
TGTGCCAGCAGGGTCAGGAACCTGGGAGGAAACTTC
CASRVRNLGGNF
>TRBV10-3|TRBJ2-5|NA|many
TGTGCCATCAGTGTAACTTACCAAGAGACCCAGTACTTC
CAISVTYQETQYF
>TRBV7-9|TRBJ1-1|TRBD1|many
TGTGCCAGCACCCTTGGGGACAGGAACACTGAAGCTTTCTTT
CASTLGDRNTEAFF
>TRBV25-1|TRBJ2-7|NA|NA
TGTGCCACCACTACCGGGAGTAGGTACGAGCAGTACTTC
CATTTGSRYEQYF
>TRBV24-1|TRBJ1-2|NA|many
TGTGCCACCAGTGATTTGTACCTCGGTGGCTACACCTTC
CATSDLYLGGYTF
>TRBV6-5|TRBJ2-5|NA|few
TGTGCCAGCAGCCATGGGGGTCGCGGAAAAGAGACCCAGTACTTC
CASSHGGRGKETQYF
>TRBV4-3|TRBJ2-7|NA|few
TGCGCCAGCAGCCAAGAACTCCCTTACGAGCAGTACTTC
CASSQELPYEQYF
>TRBV9|TRBJ1-1|NA|NA
TGTGCCAGCAGCCGCGACGACAGGTACTACACTGAAGCTTTCTTT
CASSRDDRYYTEAFF
>TRBV20-1|TRBJ2-5|TRBD2|NA
TGCAGTGCTCAACCGGGACTAGATGTGGAGACCCAGTACTTC
CSAQPGLDVETQYF
>TRBV2|TRBJ2-6|NA|many
TGTGCCAGCCGCAGGGGTGGTTCTGGGGCCAACGTCCTGACTTTC
CASRRGGSGANVLTF
>TRBV7-8|TRBJ1-2|NA|many
TGTGCCAGCTCGATATCGTCGACGGGCTATGGCTACACCTTC
CASSISSTGYGYTF
>TRBV15|TRBJ1-6|NA|many
TGTGCCACCAGCGGCACGGACACCCGGTCACCCCTCCACTTT
CATSGTDTRSPLHF
>TRBV6-5|TRBJ1-3|TRBD1|NA
TGTGCCAGCAGTTACTCGACACAGGGGACGGGAAACACCATATATTTT
CASSYSTQGTGNTIYF
>TRBV6-1|TRBJ2-2|TRBD1|few
TGTGCCAGCAGCCGACAGGGCGTTCTGAACACCGGGGAGCTGTTTTTT
CASSRQGVLNTGELFF
>TRBV7-9|TRBJ2-7|NA|once
TGTGCCAGCAGTCTCGGGGTCGGGAACGAGCAGTACTTC
CASSLGVGNEQYF
>TRBV15|TRBJ2-5|TRBD1|NA
TGTGCCACCAGTCCAACAGGGGGCCAAGAGACCCAGTACTTC
CATSPTGGQETQYF
>TRBV24-1|TRBJ2-7|NA|many
TGTGCCACCAGTGATTCCAGGACTAACTACGAGCAGTACTTC
CATSDSRTNYEQYF
>TRBV7-9|TRBJ2-7|TRBD2|many
TGTGCCAGCAGCCCCACAGCGGGGGCTGGGGAGCAGTACTTC
CASSPTAGAGEQYF
>TRBV7-3|TRBJ1-2|TRBD1|NA
TGTGCCAGCAGCTTGGACAGGGATAGGGGCCGTAACTATGGCTACACCTTC
CASSLDRDRGRNYGYTF
>TRBV20-1|TRBJ1-1|NA|NA
TGCAGTGCTAGGCCTCCGGGACGCCAATCCCCCTTTTCTAACACTGAAGCTTTCTTT
CSARPPGRQSPFSNTEAFF
>TRBV6-2/TRBV6-3|TRBJ1-3|NA|few
TGTGCCAGCAGCTCCACAACAGGGCGCCGAGGATTTAGCTCTGGAAACACCATATATTTT
CASSSTTGRRGFSSGNTIYF
>TRBV19|TRBJ1-5|NA|NA
TGTGCCAGTAGTGTATCAAAGGGCGGCAATCAGCCCCAGCATTTT
CASSVSKGGNQPQHF
>TRBV5-1|TRBJ1-2|TRBD1|many
TGCGCCAGCAGCCCAGGGGACAGATCTGGCTACACCTTC
CASSPGDRSGYTF
>TRBV5-6|TRBJ2-7|NA|NA
TGTGCCAGCAGCTTCGGAACAGCCCGCGAGCAGTACTTC
CASSFGTAREQYF
>TRBV6-6|TRBJ2-7|NA|few
TGTGCCAGCAGTTACCGGGGATTCGAAAAGCAGTACTTC
CASSYRGFEKQYF
>TRBV15|TRBJ1-5|NA|NA
TGTGCCACCAGCGAAAATAGCGGGAGGGCCAGCAATCAGCCCCAGCATTTT
CATSENSGRASNQPQHF
>TRBV7-8|TRBJ2-7|NA|many
TGTGCCAGCAGCCCCCAAAACATGGGCAGGCTGAAGTACTTC
CASSPQNMGRLKYF